The 27 T cell receptor beta chains below were found in one sample sequenced in a study of OX40 agonist ivuxolimab in advanced cancers. Library preparation employed the immunoSEQ multiplex PCR assay. The source is immuneACCESS, and TCRdb retained only in-frame sequences with V and J called. Part of the clones is not carried over; for the studies checked, unresolved V genes explain less than half of this, and the remainder is unexplained. This sample has some 47,000 clones in its table, and 80% of those were observed once. Together, the top ten hold under 7% of the sample. Source: CD4+ or CD8+ T cells sorted from blood, taken in a trial of the OX40 agonist ivuxolimab. The receptor set was obtained from an adult with an advanced solid tumor such as melanoma, head and neck, liver or kidney cancer.

This clone is labeled as medium-sized. In DNA, the CDR3 is TGTGCCAGCAGTGAATACGAGCAGTACTTC. It specifies CASSEYEQYF. The V call is TRBV2, the J call TRBJ2-7; no firm D call. The CDR3 length is 10 residues. The germline gives CDR1 SNHLY, CDR2 FYNNEI. Trimming removed 2 bases from V and 4 bases from J, with 0 bases in between.

V and J are TRBV29-1 and TRBJ1-3; D not resolved. This CDR3 comprises 14 residues. V was pared by 3 bases and J by 0 bases, with 9 bases between. Germline V gene data show CDR1 as SQVTM and CDR2 as ANQGSEA. CDR3 coding DNA: TGCAGCGTTGATGAGACCAGCTCTGGAAACACCATATATTTT. Residues: CSVDETSSGNTIYF. The whole variable domain, filled in from reference TRBV29-1 and TRBJ1-3, reads SAVISQKPSRDICQRGTSLTIQCQVDSQVTMMFWYRQQPGQSLTLIATANQGSEATYESGFVIDKFPISRPNLTFSTLTVSNMSPEDSSIYLCSVDETSSGNTIYFGEGSWLTVV.

The chain is built from TRBV15 and TRBJ2-2, with D perhaps matching TRBD2 (7 bases). The CDR3 is 17 residues long. Trimming took 4 bases from V and 0 from J, leaving 15 bases between them. In germline, CDR1 is LNHNV, CDR2 YYDKDF (reference sequence). The chain's CDR3 is CATSTQGGGPNTGELFF. Written as DNA, the CDR3 is TGTGCCACCAGCACACAAGGGGGGGGCCCGAACACCGGGGAGCTGTTTTTT.

This sequence joins TRBV5-6 and TRBJ1-2; 8 bases are shared with TRBD1. The CDR3 length is 16 residues. J gave up 4 bases and V 0 bases, and 8 bases lay outside the gene matches. Germline V gene sequence: CDR1 SGHDT, CDR2 YYEEEE. CDR3 bases: TGTGCCAGCAGCTTGGGAAGCGGACAGGGATTCTATGGCTACACCTTC. Protein product: CASSLGSGQGFYGYTF.

This clone was recorded only once. The chain uses TRBV25-1 and TRBJ1-5; no definite D call. Germline V gene lookup returns CDR1 MGHDK and CDR2 SYGVNS. The CDR3 totals 13 residues. V was pared by 3 bases and J by 0 bases, with 3 bases between. The CDR3 coding sequence is TGTGCCAGCAGTGACTTTAGCAATCAGCCCCAGCATTTT. Translating gives CASSDFSNQPQHF.

This rearrangement joins TRBV6-5 to TRBJ2-3, with D possibly matching TRBD2 (6 bases). The CDR3 loop spans 12 amino acids. CDR1 MNHEY and CDR2 SVGAGI come from the germline V gene. The V and J ends lost 10 bases and 0 bases respectively, with 8 bases between them. The CDR3: CATGDSTDTQYF. CDR3 nucleotides: TGTGCCACGGGAGATAGCACAGATACGCAGTATTTT.

The chain is built from TRBV11-2 and TRBJ1-3; D is perhaps TRBD1 (6 bases). CDR1 is SGHAT and CDR2 is FQNNGV in the germline V gene. The CDR3 consists of 15 residues. Trimming removed 1 base at V and 3 bases at J, with 10 bases between. DNA for the CDR3: TGTGCCAGCAGCTTAGGAACAGGGTTTGGAAACACCATATATTTT. It yields the protein CASSLGTGFGNTIYF.

The chain uses TRBV5-4 and TRBJ1-1; D unclear. V lost 4 bases and J lost 2, with 12 bases in between. The CDR3 length is 14 residues. Germline assignment: CDR1 SGHNT and CDR2 YYREEE (reference sequence). The CDR3 loop is CASSLGIFNTEAFF. DNA for the CDR3: TGTGCCAGCAGCCTCGGCATCTTCAACACTGAAGCTTTCTTT.

The V and J genes are TRBV5-1 and TRBJ2-3, with 13 bases identical to TRBD2. Trimming at V came to 5 bases and at J to 4 bases, leaving 4 bases not matched to a gene. Germline V gives CDR1 SGHRS, CDR2 YFSETQ. The CDR3 totals 15 residues. The CDR3 region is CASRLGLAGADTQYF. The CDR3 DNA sequence: TGCGCCAGCAGACTCGGACTAGCGGGAGCAGATACGCAGTATTTT.

The V call is TRBV27, the J call TRBJ2-3, with 7 bases identical to TRBD1. The CDR3 sequence is 14 residues long. Unmatched junction bases numbered 9, after V lost 8 bases and J lost 4 bases. Germline V gives CDR1 MNHEY, CDR2 SMNVEV (reference sequence). The CDR3 is CASGRQGLADTQYF. CDR3 DNA: TGTGCCAGCGGGAGACAGGGTCTGGCAGATACGCAGTATTTT.

V usage is TRBV7-7 and J usage is TRBJ2-2; TRBD1 might be the D (5 bases). Germline CDR1 reads SSHAT; CDR2 reads FNYEAQ (reference sequence). Trimming stripped 3 bases from V and 4 bases from J, with 9 bases between. The CDR3 is made up of 14 amino acids. This CDR3 reads CASSFRVGTGELFF. CDR3 DNA: TGTGCCAGCAGCTTCAGGGTCGGCACCGGGGAGCTGTTTTTT.

V gene TRBV25-1 combines with J gene TRBJ2-3; 7 bases align to TRBD2. Per germline, CDR1 MGHDK and CDR2 SYGVNS. J lost 2 bases, V lost 1 base, and 6 bases had no gene match. CDR3 length: 16 residues. The CDR3 nucleotides are TGTGCCAGCAGTGAATCAGAAGCGGGATTCACAGATACGCAGTATTTT. Residues: CASSESEAGFTDTQYF. The full variable domain, in which reference TRBV25-1 and TRBJ2-3 provide the parts outside the CDR3, is EADIYQTPRYLVIGTGKKITLECSQTMGHDKMYWYQQDPGMELHLIHYSYGVNSTEKGDLSSESTVSRIRTEHFPLTLESARPSHTSQYLCASSESEAGFTDTQYFGPGTRLTVL.

The rearrangement joins TRBV6-5 to TRBJ1-6; 10 nucleotides line up with TRBD1. CDR1 and CDR2 from the germline V gene are MNHEY and SVGAGI. V was clipped by 6 bases and J by 10 bases; unmatched bases: 6. The CDR3 consists of 14 residues. The CDR3 loop reads CASRTGQGGSPLHF. The CDR3 region has the DNA TGTGCCAGCAGGACCGGACAGGGGGGCTCACCCCTCCACTTT.

The rearrangement links TRBV5-1 to TRBJ1-4, with 9 bases lining up with TRBD1. With 4 bases clipped from V and 8 bases from J, the junction kept 15 bases outside the gene matches. The CDR3 has 17 amino acids. The germline CDR1 and CDR2 sequences are SGHRS and YFSETQ. The CDR3 DNA follows: TGCGCCAGCAGCCAACCGGGACAGGGAGATACCGGCGAAAAACTGTTTTTT. This encodes CASSQPGQGDTGEKLFF. Looking up the rest from reference TRBV5-1 and TRBJ1-4 gives the full variable domain: KAGVTQTPRYLIKTRGQQVTLSCSPISGHRSVSWYQQTPGQGLQFLFEYFSETQRNKGNFPGRFSGRQFSNSRSEMNVSTLELGDSALYLCASSQPGQGDTGEKLFFGSGTQLSVL.

The chain employs TRBV25-1 and TRBJ2-5; 10 bases map to TRBD2. The germline V gene encodes CDR1 MGHDK and CDR2 SYGVNS. The length of the CDR3 is 17 residues. The trim removed 2 bases at V and 4 bases at J, leaving 10 bases unmatched. In DNA form, the CDR3 reads TGTGCCAGCAGTGAACGAAGGGCTAGCGGGGGCCTAGAGACCCAGTACTTC. As protein: CASSERRASGGLETQYF.

This sequence joins TRBV5-4 and TRBJ2-7; TRBD1 agrees at 8 bases. This CDR3 is built from 15 residues. Germline V gives CDR1 SGHNT, CDR2 YYREEE (reference sequence). Trimming took 2 bases from V and 2 from J; bases not matched to a gene: 6. Written as DNA, the CDR3 is TGTGCCAGCAGCTTAGGAGGGACAGGAGCCTACGAGCAGTACTTC. It is translated as CASSLGGTGAYEQYF.

The rearrangement links TRBV7-2 to TRBJ1-4; D may be TRBD1 (6 bases). CDR1 and CDR2 (germline): SGHTA, FQGNSA. Deletions cut 4 bases from V and 11 bases from J, with 17 bases between. CDR3 length: 14 residues. CDR3 coding DNA: TGTGCCAGCAGCTCCGGTGGACAGCATTTGAAACTGTTTTTT. Amino acids: CASSSGGQHLKLFF.

This chain joins TRBV6-6 and TRBJ2-3; D remains unclear. Germline CDR1 is MNHNY and CDR2 is SVGAGI (reference sequence). The CDR3 is 9 amino acids. The V and J ends lost 2 bases and 10 bases respectively, with 1 base between them. CDR3 in amino acids: CASSYPQYF. The CDR3 coding sequence is TGTGCCAGCAGTTACCCGCAGTATTTT.

The chain employs TRBV7-2 and TRBJ1-1, with D maybe TRBD1 (6 bases). From germline, CDR1 is SGHTA and CDR2 FQGNSA. V lost 0 bases and J lost 4, with 12 bases in between. CDR3 size: 15 residues. CDR3 bases: TGTGCCAGCAGCTTAGCGGTGGTAGGGGGCACTGAAGCTTTCTTT. Its protein is CASSLAVVGGTEAFF. The whole variable domain, filled in from reference TRBV7-2 and TRBJ1-1, reads GAGVSQSPSNKVTEKGKDVELRCDPISGHTALYWYRQSLGQGLEFLIYFQGNSAPDKSGLPSDRFSAERTGGSVSTLTIQRTQQEDSAVYLCASSLAVVGGTEAFFGQGTRLTVV.

The rearrangement uses TRBV5-1 and TRBJ2-3; no definite D call. This CDR3 comprises 16 residues. V was trimmed by 0 bases and J by 0 bases, leaving 11 bases between them. CDR1 is SGHRS and CDR2 is YFSETQ in the germline V gene. CDR3 sequence: CASSLDGRLSTDTQYF. In DNA, the CDR3 is TGCGCCAGCAGCTTGGACGGGCGGCTTAGCACAGATACGCAGTATTTT.

The rearrangement uses TRBV18 and TRBJ2-7; 7 bases agree with TRBD1. After removal of 6 bases from V and 4 bases from J, the junction contained 6 bases not matched to a gene. The CDR3 length is 13 residues. From germline, CDR1 is KGHSH and CDR2 LQKENI. The DNA of the CDR3 is TGTGCCAGCTCTCGGGACAGCAGTTACGAGCAGTACTTC. Protein product: CASSRDSSYEQYF.

This rearrangement joins TRBV11-2 to TRBJ1-4, with D possibly TRBD1 on 5 matching bases. V was cut by 5 bases and J by 8 bases, with 12 bases left in between. Looked up from germline, CDR1 is SGHAT and CDR2 is FQNNGV. CDR3 length: 13 residues. The CDR3 loop reads CASSTPTDEKLFF. The CDR3 DNA follows: TGTGCCAGCAGCACCCCGACAGACGAAAAACTGTTTTTT.

The gene calls are TRBV5-4 and TRBJ2-1, with D maybe TRBD2 (6 bases). This CDR3 is 16 amino acids long. Germline lookup yields CDR1 SGHNT and CDR2 YYREEE (reference sequence). V dropped 4 bases and J dropped 0 bases, with 14 bases sitting between them. The CDR3 is CASSPSLAISYNEQFF. CDR3 in DNA: TGTGCCAGCAGCCCCTCTCTAGCGATCTCCTACAATGAGCAGTTCTTC.

This clone was seen a few times. The V gene is TRBV7-2, the J gene TRBJ2-1, with 10 bases that match TRBD2. The CDR3 has 15 amino acids. Germline assignment: CDR1 SGHTA and CDR2 FQGNSA. With 7 bases clipped from V and 2 bases from J, the junction kept 5 bases outside the gene matches. The CDR3 region is CASNEAGGPYNEQFF. CDR3 nucleotide sequence: TGTGCCAGCAACGAAGCGGGAGGGCCCTACAATGAGCAGTTCTTC.

There are a few counts of this clone. This sequence joins TRBV19 and TRBJ2-3; the D is unclear. CDR1 and CDR2 (germline): LNHDA, SQIVND (reference sequence). This CDR3 is built from 13 residues. V was cut by 3 bases and J by 1 base, with 5 bases left in between. The CDR3 DNA sequence: TGTGCCAGTAGTATGAGCGGCACAGATACGCAGTATTTT. This sequence encodes CASSMSGTDTQYF.

The V gene is TRBV30, the J gene TRBJ1-2; a possible D gene is TRBD1 (5 bases). The CDR3 contains 13 residues. With 0 bases removed from V and 3 bases from J, the gap between germline ends came to 8 bases. The V gene's germline CDR1 is GTSNPN and CDR2 SVGIG (reference sequence). The CDR3 here is CAWSVRGDYGYTF. Written as DNA, the CDR3 is TGTGCCTGGAGTGTACGGGGGGACTATGGCTACACCTTC.

This clone was seen a few times. The chain combines TRBV19 with TRBJ2-7; possibly TRBD1 or TRBD2 for D (5 bases each). Between the trimmed V and J ends, which lost 1 base and 3 bases, there was a span of 13 bases. Germline V CDR1 and CDR2: LNHDA, SQIVND (reference sequence). There are 15 residues in the CDR3. Here the CDR3 DNA reads TGTGCCAGTAGTATAGGGTGGGGGATTCACTACGAGCAGTACTTC. As protein: CASSIGWGIHYEQYF.